This TCR beta chain was identified during a study of blood T cell repertoires in COVID-19. The method was immunoSEQ multiplex PCR; TCRdb's version includes in-frame clones alone and lacks a portion of them. The sample records roughly 180,000 clones, 75% to 85% being singletons. Specimen: peripheral blood. The TCR comes from a woman aged 60-75 years with COVID-19, enrolled during active disease.

The CDR3 sequence: CASRESDTQYF. DNA of the CDR3: TGTGCCAGCAGGGAGAGTGATACGCAGTATTTT. V is TRBV5-4 and J is TRBJ2-3; no firm D call. Germline assignment: CDR1 SGHNT and CDR2 YYREEE (reference sequence). CDR3 length: 11 residues. Trimming removed 5 bases at V and 6 bases at J, with 7 bases between.